The clone carrying this TCR beta chain occurred once. Per germline, CDR1 DFQATT and CDR2 SNEGSKA (reference sequence). V gave up 5 bases and J gave up 1 base, with 11 bases separating them. The CDR3 has 13 residues. The authors reverse transcribed 0.5 to 1 ug RNA with random hexamers. With immunoSEQ multiplex PCR, TCR beta CDR3 was amplified across 54 Vbeta and 13 Jbeta. One entry per CDR3 protein results from TCRdb running MiXCR on the immunoSEQ multiplex PCR reads. Of 130,000 to 150,000 distinct CDR3 sequences listed, 95% are singletons. The source of the sample is a study of CD8 T cells in Susac syndrome. Looking at the study overall: Patients with Susac syndrome were therapy-naive, on corticosteroids, or on intravenous immunoglobulin alone at the time that blood was drawn.

TEMRA cells were FACS-enriched and CD8+ and CD4+ T cells negatively isolated. The origin of this receptor is a human donor with Susac syndrome. This chain uses TRBV20-1 with TRBJ2-5; tentatively, D is TRBD2 (5 bases). Sequences were obtained from CD4+ T cells from PBMCs. CDR3 amino acids: CSAGGESQETQYF. The DNA for the CDR3 is TGCAGTGCTGGAGGAGAAAGCCAAGAGACCCAGTACTTC.